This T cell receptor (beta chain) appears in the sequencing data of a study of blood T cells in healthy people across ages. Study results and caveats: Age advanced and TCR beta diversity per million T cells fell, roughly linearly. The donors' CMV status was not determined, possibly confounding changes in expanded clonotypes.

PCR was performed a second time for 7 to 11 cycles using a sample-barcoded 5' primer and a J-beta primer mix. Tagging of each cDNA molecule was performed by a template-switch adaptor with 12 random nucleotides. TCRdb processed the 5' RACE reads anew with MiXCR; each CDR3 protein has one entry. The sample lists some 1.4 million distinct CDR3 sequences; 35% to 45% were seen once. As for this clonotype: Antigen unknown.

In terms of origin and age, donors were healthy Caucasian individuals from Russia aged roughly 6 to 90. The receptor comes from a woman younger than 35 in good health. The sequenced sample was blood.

CDR3 DNA sequence: TGCGCCAGCAGCCACCCTTTGACAGGGTTTACTGAAGCTTTCTTT. This gives the protein CASSHPLTGFTEAFF. This chain links TRBV4-1 with TRBJ1-1, with 7 bases fitting TRBD1. The CDR3 extends over 15 amino acids. Unmatched junction bases numbered 9, after V lost 3 bases and J lost 5 bases. CDR1 and CDR2 from the germline V gene are MGHRA and YSYEKL.